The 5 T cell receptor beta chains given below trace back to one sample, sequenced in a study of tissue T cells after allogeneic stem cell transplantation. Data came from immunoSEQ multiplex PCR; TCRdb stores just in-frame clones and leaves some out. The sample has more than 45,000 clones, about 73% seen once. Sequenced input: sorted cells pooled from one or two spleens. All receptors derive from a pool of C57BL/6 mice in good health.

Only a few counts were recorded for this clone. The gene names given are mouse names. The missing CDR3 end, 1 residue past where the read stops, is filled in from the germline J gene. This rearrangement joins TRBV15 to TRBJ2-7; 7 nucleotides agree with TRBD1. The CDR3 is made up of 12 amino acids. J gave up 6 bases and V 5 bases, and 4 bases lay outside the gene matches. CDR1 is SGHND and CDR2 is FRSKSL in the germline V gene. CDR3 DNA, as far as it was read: TGTGCCAGCAGTACACAGGGGTTTGAACAGTAC. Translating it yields CASSTQGFEQY. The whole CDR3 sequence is CASSTQGFEQYF.

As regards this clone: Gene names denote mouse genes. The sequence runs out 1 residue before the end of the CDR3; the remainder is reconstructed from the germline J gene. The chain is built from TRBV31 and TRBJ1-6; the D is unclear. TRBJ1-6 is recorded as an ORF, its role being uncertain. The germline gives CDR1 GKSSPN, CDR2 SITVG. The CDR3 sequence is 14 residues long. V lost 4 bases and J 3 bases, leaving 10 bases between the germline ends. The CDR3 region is CAWNGAGYNSPLYF. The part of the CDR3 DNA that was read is TGTGCCTGGAACGGCGCAGGCTATAATTCGCCCCTCTAC.

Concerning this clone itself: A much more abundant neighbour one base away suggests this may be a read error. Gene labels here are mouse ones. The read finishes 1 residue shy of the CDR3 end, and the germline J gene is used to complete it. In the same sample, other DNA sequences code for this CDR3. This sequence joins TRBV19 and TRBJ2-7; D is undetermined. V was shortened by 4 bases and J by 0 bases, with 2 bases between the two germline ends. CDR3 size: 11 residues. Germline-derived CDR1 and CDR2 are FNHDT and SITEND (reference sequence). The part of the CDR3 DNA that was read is TGTGCCAGCAGTCCCTCCTATGAACAGTAC. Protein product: CASSPSYEQY. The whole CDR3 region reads CASSPSYEQYF.

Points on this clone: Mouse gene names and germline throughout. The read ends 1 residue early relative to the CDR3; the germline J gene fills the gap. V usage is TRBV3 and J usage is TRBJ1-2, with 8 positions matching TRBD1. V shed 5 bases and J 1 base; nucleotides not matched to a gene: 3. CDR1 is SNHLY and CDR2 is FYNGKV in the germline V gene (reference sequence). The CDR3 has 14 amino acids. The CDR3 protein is CASSLDRGNSDYTF. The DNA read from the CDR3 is TGTGCCAGCAGCCTAGACAGGGGAAACTCCGACTACACC.

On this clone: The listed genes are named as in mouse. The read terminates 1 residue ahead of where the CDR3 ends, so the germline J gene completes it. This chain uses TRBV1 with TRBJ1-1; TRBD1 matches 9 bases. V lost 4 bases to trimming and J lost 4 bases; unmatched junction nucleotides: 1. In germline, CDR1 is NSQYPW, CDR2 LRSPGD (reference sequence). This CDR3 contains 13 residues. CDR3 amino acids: CTCSGGQGTEVFF. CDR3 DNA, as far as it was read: TGCACCTGCAGTGGGGGACAGGGCACAGAAGTCTTC.